Each of the 25 T cell receptor beta chains below was sequenced from the same sample in a study of radiation and T cells in renal cell carcinoma. Noted time point: baseline pretreatment blood. Specified treatment: 15 Gy SBRT to primary tumor, nephrectomy 4 weeks later. Generated by immunoSEQ multiplex PCR, the TCRdb table keeps only in-frame clones and is missing some. The table records approximately 110,000 clones, around 84% of them present only once. The sample was blood, taken from a patient whose treatment included radiotherapy and nephrectomy. These receptors were collected from a woman aged 60 to 75 with renal cell carcinoma.

As regards this clone: Sequence at one end of the junction differs from germline and may be a read error. The chain carries TRBV19 and TRBJ1-1, with TRBD1 identical over 7 bases. This CDR3 spans 16 amino acids. The germline V gene encodes CDR1 LNHDA and CDR2 SQIVND (reference sequence). The CDR3, as DNA: TGTGCCAGTAGCATTGGACAGGTAGGATTGAACGCTGAAGCTTTCTTT. Protein product: CASSIGQVGLNAEAFF.

This clone occurred once. At one end, the junction sequence differs from germline, possibly due to a read error. The rearrangement joins TRBV15 to TRBJ2-5; D possibly matches TRBD1 or TRBD2 (6 bases each). Germline V lookup: CDR1 LNHNV, CDR2 YYDKDF (reference sequence). The CDR3 extends over 12 amino acids. CDR3 in amino acids: CATSGVEGGLNF. The CDR3 region has the DNA TGTGCCACCAGTGGAGTAGAGGGGGGACTTAACTTC.

The rearrangement uses TRBV10-3 and TRBJ2-5; tentative D call: TRBD2 (6 bases). The CDR3 contains 13 residues. The V gene's germline CDR1 is ENHRY and CDR2 SYGVKD. V lost 3 bases and J lost 5, with 10 bases in between. The CDR3 DNA sequence: TGTGCCATCAGTGACGGCGGGACGGAGACCCAGTACTTC. The encoded protein is CAISDGGTETQYF.

The chain has TRBV2 and TRBJ2-6; 10 bases align to TRBD1. The CDR3 loop spans 19 amino acids. V lost 3 bases to trimming and J lost 0 bases; unmatched junction nucleotides: 8. Germline CDR1 reads SNHLY; CDR2 reads FYNNEI. The CDR3 loop is CASSDQLGTGVSGANVLTF. In nucleotides, the CDR3 is TGTGCCAGCAGTGACCAATTGGGGACAGGGGTCTCTGGGGCCAACGTCCTGACTTTC.

The rearrangement links TRBV10-1 to TRBJ1-3; D is possibly TRBD1 (6 bases). V lost 7 bases and J lost 3, with 10 bases in between. Germline lookup yields CDR1 WNHNN and CDR2 SYGVQD (reference sequence). The CDR3 totals 13 residues. The CDR3 sequence is CASNAGVGNTIYF. The CDR3 DNA is TGCGCCAGCAATGCAGGGGTTGGAAACACCATATATTTT.

The chain recombines TRBV19 with TRBJ2-7; D gene uncertain. V gave up 3 bases and J gave up 2 bases, with 14 bases separating them. This CDR3 is built from 15 residues. Germline CDR1 reads LNHDA; CDR2 reads SQIVND (reference sequence). The DNA for the CDR3 is TGTGCCAGTAGTATTCAGCTGGACGGAGCCTACGAGCAGTACTTC. It encodes CASSIQLDGAYEQYF.

This clone was counted between two and nine times. In DNA form, the CDR3 reads TGTGCCAGCTCATCCGGGACAGGGGCAAACTATGGCTACACCTTC. This codes for CASSSGTGANYGYTF. The V call is TRBV18, the J call TRBJ1-2; 10 nucleotides align to TRBD1. V was pared by 5 bases and J by 2 bases, with 5 bases of the junction left unmatched. Germline V gene sequence: CDR1 KGHSH, CDR2 LQKENI. There are 15 residues in the CDR3. Using reference TRBV18 and TRBJ1-2 for the parts outside the CDR3, the full variable domain is NAGVMQNPRHLVRRRGQEARLRCSPMKGHSHVYWYRQLPEEGLKFMVYLQKENIIDESGMPKERFSAEFPKEGPSILRIQQVVRGDSAAYFCASSSGTGANYGYTFGSGTRLTVV.

V is TRBV5-1 and J is TRBJ2-7, with TRBD1 as a possible D gene (5 bases). In germline, CDR1 is SGHRS, CDR2 YFSETQ. The CDR3 sequence is 14 residues long. The germline V and J ends were trimmed by 4 bases and 2 bases, with 13 bases remaining between them. CDR3: CASSPLDTTYEQYF. CDR3 nucleotides: TGCGCCAGCAGCCCCCTGGACACAACCTACGAGCAGTACTTC.

The J gene is TRBJ1-4, the V gene TRBV19; weak D call: TRBD1 (6 bases). CDR1 and CDR2 from the germline V gene are LNHDA and SQIVND (reference sequence). CDR3 length: 13 residues. The V gene lost 5 bases and the J gene lost 10 bases, with 14 bases spanning the gap. CDR3 in DNA: TGTGCCAGTAGTCTCCAGGACAGAAGAAAACTGTTTTTT. It codes for CASSLQDRRKLFF.

This clone was counted between two and nine times. The genes are TRBV9 and TRBJ2-3; no clear D gene. Germline lookup yields CDR1 SGDLS and CDR2 YYNGEE. This CDR3 has 14 residues. Trimming took off 4 bases at V and 0 bases at J, with 9 bases between the two ends. CDR3 bases: TGTGCCAGCAGCACCCGAGCTAGCACAGATACGCAGTATTTT. Encoded protein: CASSTRASTDTQYF. Supplemented by reference TRBV9 and TRBJ2-3, the full variable domain reads DSGVTQTPKHLITATGQRVTLRCSPRSGDLSVYWYQQSLDQGLQFLIQYYNGEERAKGNILERFSAQQFPDLHSELNLSSLELGDSALYFCASSTRASTDTQYFGPGTRLTVL.

The chain recombines TRBV5-6 with TRBJ2-7, with D unresolved. This CDR3 has 11 amino acids. Trimming stripped 3 bases from V and 3 bases from J, with 4 bases between. Germline V gene data show CDR1 as SGHDT and CDR2 as YYEEEE. The CDR3 DNA reads as TGTGCCAGCAGCTCCTACTACGAGCAGTACTTC. As protein: CASSSYYEQYF.

This chain connects TRBV9 to TRBJ2-3; TRBD2 aligns across 11 bases. J was trimmed by 3 bases and V by 0 bases; bases with no gene match: 3. Per germline, CDR1 SGDLS and CDR2 YYNGEE. The CDR3 runs to 16 residues. The CDR3 here is CASSVASGGTTDTQYF. The CDR3 DNA reads TGTGCCAGCAGCGTAGCTAGCGGGGGGACTACAGATACGCAGTATTTT.

The chain is built from TRBV19 and TRBJ2-2; either TRBD1 or TRBD2 may fit D (5 bases each). Per the germline V gene, CDR1 is LNHDA and CDR2 is SQIVND (reference sequence). V was shortened by 9 bases and J by 6 bases, with 29 bases between the two germline ends. CDR3 length equals 18 residues. CDR3 amino acids: CASRSQYGRGQRPGELFF. The DNA for the CDR3 is TGTGCCAGCCGATCACAATATGGACGGGGCCAGCGTCCCGGGGAGCTGTTTTTT.

The genes are TRBV6-6 and TRBJ1-2; a possible D gene is TRBD1 (5 bases). CDR1 MNHNY and CDR2 SVGAGI come from the germline V gene (reference sequence). The CDR3 runs to 13 residues. Trimming took off 7 bases at V and 4 bases at J, with 13 bases between the two ends. CDR3: CASTTGPSYGYTF. The DNA for the CDR3 is TGTGCCAGCACCACGGGACCCAGCTATGGCTACACCTTC.

The chain recombines TRBV7-2 with TRBJ2-5; D perhaps matches TRBD1 (5 bases). Germline V gives CDR1 SGHTA, CDR2 FQGNSA. The germline V and J ends were trimmed by 3 bases and 4 bases, with 15 bases remaining between them. The CDR3 spans 15 residues. This CDR3 reads CASSLLHGGAETQYF. The CDR3 DNA reads TGTGCCAGCAGCTTGTTACATGGTGGGGCAGAGACCCAGTACTTC. Together with reference TRBV7-2 and TRBJ2-5, the CDR3 gives the full variable domain: GAGVSQSPSNKVTEKGKDVELRCDPISGHTALYWYRQSLGQGLEFLIYFQGNSAPDKSGLPSDRFSAERTGGSVSTLTIQRTQQEDSAVYLCASSLLHGGAETQYFGPGTRLLVL.

The rearrangement uses TRBV29-1 and TRBJ2-1; tentative D call: TRBD2 (6 bases). In germline, CDR1 is SQVTM, CDR2 ANQGSEA. This CDR3 contains 11 residues. Trimming cost V 6 bases and J 7 bases, with 10 bases left between them. The CDR3 region has the DNA TGCAGCGTGGGACTTGGTAATGAGCAGTTCTTC. This gives the protein CSVGLGNEQFF.

This clone is a singleton in its sample. The chain carries TRBV7-2 and TRBJ1-3, with D unresolved. With 7 bases removed from V and 0 bases from J, the gap between germline ends came to 16 bases. This CDR3 is built from 16 residues. In germline, CDR1 is SGHTA, CDR2 FQGNSA. In DNA, the CDR3 is TGTGCCAGCACCCTTAGCGGCGGATTCTCTGGAAACACCATATATTTT. As protein: CASTLSGGFSGNTIYF.

V gene TRBV30 combines with J gene TRBJ2-7, with D perhaps TRBD2 (6 bases). CDR1 is GTSNPN and CDR2 is SVGIG in the germline V gene (reference sequence). Between the trimmed V and J ends, which lost 6 bases and 2 bases, there was a span of 11 bases. This CDR3 has 12 residues. The CDR3 DNA is TGTGCCTGTCTCACGGGAGCCTACGAGCAGTACTTC. Its translation is CACLTGAYEQYF.

The J gene is TRBJ2-3, the V gene TRBV7-3; D gene unclear. With 2 bases removed from V and 4 bases from J, the gap between germline ends came to 10 bases. The germline V gene encodes CDR1 SGHTA and CDR2 FQGTGA. The CDR3 runs 14 residues. As DNA, the CDR3 is TGTGCCAGCAGCTTATACGGTTCCGCAGATACGCAGTATTTT. This sequence encodes CASSLYGSADTQYF. The whole variable domain, remainder taken from reference TRBV7-3 and TRBJ2-3, is GAGVSQTPSNKVTEKGKYVELRCDPISGHTALYWYRQSLGQGPEFLIYFQGTGAADDSGLPNDRFFAVRPEGSVSTLKIQRTERGDSAVYLCASSLYGSADTQYFGPGTRLTVL.

This sequence joins TRBV11-2 and TRBJ1-1; 7 bases are shared with TRBD1. CDR3 size: 14 residues. In germline, CDR1 is SGHAT, CDR2 FQNNGV. V shed 5 bases and J 3 bases; nucleotides not matched to a gene: 6. The CDR3 loop reads CASSATGAHTEAFF. The CDR3 coding sequence is TGTGCCAGCAGCGCCACAGGGGCGCACACTGAAGCTTTCTTT.

V and J are TRBV14 and TRBJ2-1, with 11 nucleotides matching TRBD2. V dropped 9 bases and J dropped 4; count of bases not matched to a gene: 2. Germline CDR1 and CDR2: SGHDN and FVKESK. The CDR3 consists of 13 residues. The CDR3 DNA follows: TGTGCCAGTAGACTAGCGGGATACAATGAGCAGTTCTTC. It encodes CASRLAGYNEQFF.

The V and J genes are TRBV5-1 and TRBJ2-7; the D gene could be TRBD1 or TRBD2 (6 bases each). The CDR3 spans 15 residues. Deletions cut 4 bases from V and 0 bases from J, with 14 bases between. The germline gives CDR1 SGHRS, CDR2 YFSETQ. The CDR3 reads CASSGGTPSSYEQYF. The CDR3 coding sequence is TGCGCCAGCAGCGGCGGGACACCAAGCTCCTACGAGCAGTACTTC.

This chain links TRBV19 with TRBJ1-1; 12 bases agree with TRBD1. Trimming cost V 8 bases and J 4 bases; bases outside gene matches: 8. The CDR3 runs 15 residues. Germline V gene lookup returns CDR1 LNHDA and CDR2 SQIVND (reference sequence). CDR3 residues: CASAFGTGGVTEAFF. CDR3 bases: TGTGCCAGTGCCTTTGGGACAGGGGGCGTCACTGAAGCTTTCTTT.

The V gene is TRBV5-1, the J gene TRBJ1-2, with a tentative D call TRBD1 (5 bases). V shed 4 bases and J shed 2 bases, with 12 bases lying between them. The CDR3 runs 14 residues. Germline-derived CDR1 and CDR2 are SGHRS and YFSETQ. CDR3: CASSAQGGNYGYTF. The CDR3 DNA reads TGCGCCAGCAGCGCCCAGGGTGGCAACTATGGCTACACCTTC.

The genes are TRBV23-1 and TRBJ2-7; 10 positions agree with TRBD1. TRBV23-1 qualifies as an ORF whose function is uncertain. The length of the CDR3 is 14 residues. V was clipped by 6 bases and J by 3 bases; unmatched bases: 5. The CDR3 nucleotides are TGCGCCAGCAGAAGGGACAGGGGTTACTACGAGCAGTACTTC. Amino acid sequence: CASRRDRGYYEQYF.